One sample yielded the 15 T cell receptor beta chains listed below, sequenced in a study of T cell responses to AZD1222 COVID-19 vaccine. Assay: immunoSEQ multiplex PCR; the TCRdb copy retains only in-frame clones and omits some. The sample yields some 150,000 clones, around 89% seen once. The sample consisted of peripheral blood, taken on day 0 of AZD1222 vaccination. The source of these receptors is an adult in good health.

V gene TRBV29-1 combines with J gene TRBJ2-7; 9 nucleotides agree with TRBD1. The CDR3 has 13 residues. Germline values: CDR1 SQVTM, CDR2 ANQGSEA. The ends lost 6 bases at V and 2 bases at J; junction bases unmatched: 5. The CDR3 region has the DNA TGCAGCGTCCCGGGACAGGGTACCTACGAGCAGTACTTC. Encoded protein: CSVPGQGTYEQYF.

This clone has just one count. J is TRBJ2-2 and V is TRBV28; 12 nucleotides match TRBD2. Looked up from germline, CDR1 is MDHEN and CDR2 is SYDVKM. The CDR3 spans 17 residues. Trimming at V came to 2 bases and at J to 0 bases, leaving 1 base not matched to a gene. CDR3 in DNA: TGTGCCAGCAGTTTAACTAGCGGGAGGTCGAACACCGGGGAGCTGTTTTTT. Its translation is CASSLTSGRSNTGELFF.

This chain connects TRBV5-6 to TRBJ2-1; 9 bases line up with TRBD1. Germline assignment: CDR1 SGHDT and CDR2 YYEEEE. This CDR3 is 13 amino acids long. After removal of 4 bases from V and 4 bases from J, the junction contained 0 bases not matched to a gene. The DNA for the CDR3 is TGTGCCAGCAGCGGACAGGGGTACAATGAGCAGTTCTTC. Its translation: CASSGQGYNEQFF.

The chain recombines TRBV9 with TRBJ2-3; D gene uncertain. Germline CDR1 SGDLS, CDR2 YYNGEE. Deletions cut 0 bases from V and 4 bases from J, with 3 bases between. This CDR3 has 12 residues. This chain's CDR3 is CASSVEADTQYF. As DNA, the CDR3 is TGTGCCAGCAGCGTAGAGGCAGATACGCAGTATTTT.

This rearrangement joins TRBV25-1 to TRBJ1-6, with D possibly matching TRBD1 (6 bases). This CDR3 region has 14 residues. Trimming pared 8 bases from V and 5 bases from J, leaving 13 bases between. The germline CDR1 and CDR2 sequences are MGHDK and SYGVNS. CDR3 DNA: TGTGCCAGCTCTTTCGGACAGAATAATTCACCCCTCCACTTT. Amino acids: CASSFGQNNSPLHF.

V gene TRBV15 combines with J gene TRBJ1-1, with TRBD1 matching over 7 bases. CDR3 size: 16 residues. The germline V gene encodes CDR1 LNHNV and CDR2 YYDKDF (reference sequence). V lost 0 bases and J lost 4; bases outside the gene matches: 8. CDR3: CATSREIPTGSTEAFF. DNA for the CDR3: TGTGCCACCAGCAGAGAAATTCCGACAGGGTCCACTGAAGCTTTCTTT.

This rearrangement joins TRBV5-4 to TRBJ1-2; D gene ambiguous. The germline V gene has CDR1 SGHNT and CDR2 YYREEE (reference sequence). The germline V and J ends were trimmed by 1 base and 8 bases, with 18 bases remaining between them. CDR3 size: 15 residues. The CDR3 loop reads CASSLPNVRTGGYTF. CDR3 sequence (DNA): TGTGCCAGCAGCTTGCCCAACGTCCGAACGGGGGGCTACACCTTC. Drawing the rest from reference TRBV5-4 and TRBJ1-2, the complete variable domain is ETGVTQSPTHLIKTRGQQVTLRCSSQSGHNTVSWYQQALGQGPQFIFQYYREEENGRGNFPPRFSGLQFPNYSSELNVNALELDDSALYLCASSLPNVRTGGYTFGSGTRLTVV.

The V call is TRBV4-2, the J call TRBJ1-6; possibly TRBD1 for D (5 bases). The CDR3 is 16 amino acids. Germline values: CDR1 LGHNA, CDR2 YNFKEQ. Trimming removed 4 bases at V and 5 bases at J, with 15 bases between. This CDR3 reads CASSPGALQDNSPLHF. In nucleotides, the CDR3 is TGTGCCAGCAGCCCCGGGGCCCTCCAGGATAATTCACCCCTCCACTTT.

This chain connects TRBV2 to TRBJ2-7; 7 positions match TRBD1. The trim removed 4 bases at V and 5 bases at J, leaving 17 bases unmatched. The CDR3 totals 17 residues. Germline V gene lookup returns CDR1 SNHLY and CDR2 FYNNEI. This CDR3 reads CASSVSRDSHLSHEQYF. CDR3 DNA sequence: TGTGCCAGCAGTGTAAGCCGGGACAGCCACTTGAGCCACGAGCAGTACTTC.

The V and J genes are TRBV19 and TRBJ1-5; D gene ambiguous. CDR3 size: 16 residues. Germline-derived CDR1 and CDR2 are LNHDA and SQIVND (reference sequence). Trimming took off 3 bases at V and 0 bases at J, with 12 bases between the two ends. The CDR3 DNA reads TGTGCCAGTAGTATTGGAAGGACTTATAGCAATCAGCCCCAGCATTTT. Protein product: CASSIGRTYSNQPQHF.

The chain joins TRBV27 to TRBJ1-6; D unresolved. V gave up 4 bases and J gave up 8 bases, with 24 bases separating them. The CDR3 has 18 residues. Germline V lookup: CDR1 MNHEY, CDR2 SMNVEV (reference sequence). CDR3 residues: CASSSTPLDRTAHSPLHF. CDR3 nucleotide sequence: TGTGCCAGCAGTTCCACCCCGCTCGACCGGACGGCCCATTCACCCCTCCACTTT.

This clone was picked up a small number of times. The chain carries TRBV25-1 and TRBJ1-6; TRBD1 matches 8 bases. The CDR3 extends over 18 amino acids. Germline CDR1 reads MGHDK; CDR2 reads SYGVNS. The J segment lost 9 bases and the V segment lost 7 bases, leaving 20 bases of the junction unmatched. The CDR3 loop is CASIELEDRARQGSPLHF. In DNA, the CDR3 is TGTGCCAGCATAGAGTTAGAGGACAGGGCCCGGCAGGGTTCACCCCTCCACTTT.

In its sample, this clone was seen a few times. The rearrangement links TRBV2 to TRBJ1-4; no reliable D call. The CDR3 consists of 11 residues. V was trimmed by 6 bases and J by 7 bases, leaving 6 bases between them. CDR1 SNHLY and CDR2 FYNNEI come from the germline V gene. The CDR3 DNA is TGTGCCAGCAGAACCGCTGAAAAACTGTTTTTT. It codes for CASRTAEKLFF.

J is TRBJ1-5 and V is TRBV2; the D gene is possibly TRBD1 (5 bases). Germline CDR1 SNHLY, CDR2 FYNNEI. Trimming pared 5 bases from V and 7 bases from J, leaving 9 bases between. The CDR3 consists of 12 residues. This chain's CDR3 is CASSNRGQPQHF. The CDR3 region has the DNA TGTGCCAGCAGTAACCGGGGCCAGCCCCAGCATTTT.

The V gene is TRBV10-1, the J gene TRBJ1-6; D ambiguous. Trimming left V 7 bases short and J 6 bases short, with 16 bases between. The CDR3 extends over 15 amino acids. CDR1 and CDR2 from the germline V gene are WNHNN and SYGVQD (reference sequence). The CDR3: CASTDPGEINSPLHF. Here the CDR3 DNA reads TGCGCCAGCACCGACCCCGGGGAAATTAATTCACCCCTCCACTTT.